The T cell receptor (beta chain) under discussion was sequenced for a study of blood T cell repertoires in COVID-19. At the level of the study: T cells, B-cell-depleted T cells, or PBMCs supplied cDNA or gDNA.

The participants were between roughly 18 and 89 years old and came from under 25 US areas. In the original workflow: Counts of nucleated cells, estimated from reference gene primer amplification, were obtained. Data came from immunoSEQ multiplex PCR; TCRdb stores just in-frame clones and leaves some out. Clone size and the V and J calls come from that table; the DNA yielded D and trimming. This table has about 140,000 clones, approximately 88% appearing once. Germline CDR1 is SGHRS and CDR2 is YFSETQ. The CDR3 length is 17 residues. The trim removed 5 bases at V and 3 bases at J, leaving 9 bases unmatched.

What was sequenced was PBMCs or T cells enriched from blood (not recorded which). The receptor's source is a man aged 35 to 55 with acute COVID-19. The V call is TRBV5-1, the J call TRBJ2-1, with TRBD2 identical over 12 bases. In DNA form, the CDR3 reads TGCGCCAGCAGTCCGGGACTAGCGGGCGGGATCTACAATGAGCAGTTCTTC. Protein product: CASSPGLAGGIYNEQFF.